Following are 12 T cell receptor beta chains from one sample sequenced in a study of long-term antiretroviral therapy in people with HIV. Samples were assayed with immunoSEQ v3.0 at survey level. The assay was immunoSEQ multiplex PCR, and TCRdb's table has in-frame clones only and misses some. Among roughly 33,000 clones, about three quarters were seen once, and the ten largest hold about 7.1%. The sequencing here drew on unsorted PBMCs, taken 2 years after starting antiretroviral therapy. These receptor sequences come from a woman aged 50 to 60 with HIV.

The rearrangement joins TRBV30 to TRBJ2-3; D gene uncertain. Looked up from germline, CDR1 is GTSNPN and CDR2 is SVGIG (reference sequence). The CDR3 is made up of 15 amino acids. V was trimmed by 2 bases and J by 2 bases, leaving 14 bases between them. CDR3 sequence reads: CAWSPPRIPTDTQYF. The CDR3 region has the DNA TGTGCCTGGAGTCCGCCCAGAATCCCCACAGATACGCAGTATTTT.

The V gene is TRBV5-1, the J gene TRBJ2-2; possibly TRBD1 for D (6 bases). Germline CDR1 and CDR2: SGHRS and YFSETQ. The V gene lost 3 bases and the J gene lost 5 bases, with 20 bases spanning the gap. This CDR3 is 17 amino acids long. The DNA for the CDR3 is TGCGCCAGCAGCTCGCAACGAAACAGGGTATGGACCGGGGAGCTGTTTTTT. Protein product: CASSSQRNRVWTGELFF.

The chain carries TRBV9 and TRBJ2-7; D is unclear. The V gene lost 0 bases and the J gene lost 5 bases, with 3 bases spanning the gap. The CDR3 is 11 residues long. Germline assignment: CDR1 SGDLS and CDR2 YYNGEE. The CDR3, as DNA: TGTGCCAGCAGCGTAGATCACGAGCAGTACTTC. Translated, it gives CASSVDHEQYF.

The V gene is TRBV28, the J gene TRBJ1-1, with D possibly being TRBD1 (6 bases). V was pared by 6 bases and J by 12 bases, with 14 bases between. Per the germline V gene, CDR1 is MDHEN and CDR2 is SYDVKM. The CDR3 covers 11 residues. In nucleotides, the CDR3 is TGTGCCAGCAGGGACAGTACCAAAACTTTCTTT. Translation: CASRDSTKTFF.

This chain connects TRBV11-2 to TRBJ2-3; D gene uncertain. Germline V gene data show CDR1 as SGHAT and CDR2 as FQNNGV. The V and J ends lost 0 bases and 4 bases respectively, with 14 bases between them. This CDR3 is built from 16 residues. CDR3 region: CASSLERYSWADTQYF. In DNA, the CDR3 is TGTGCCAGCAGCTTAGAACGGTACAGCTGGGCAGATACGCAGTATTTT.

The chain couples TRBV7-9 to TRBJ1-5; D perhaps matches TRBD1 (5 bases). CDR1 and CDR2 from the germline V gene are SEHNR and FQNEAQ (reference sequence). This CDR3 comprises 13 residues. V was clipped by 2 bases and J by 8 bases, with 10 bases between them. CDR3: CASSLTGEKPQHF. As DNA, the CDR3 is TGTGCCAGCAGCTTAACAGGAGAGAAGCCCCAGCATTTT.

The chain employs TRBV10-1 and TRBJ1-1; D not resolved. The CDR3 consists of 14 residues. V lost 5 bases and J lost 1, with 11 bases in between. The germline V gene has CDR1 WNHNN and CDR2 SYGVQD (reference sequence). The CDR3 nucleotides are TGCGCCAGCAGTTATGCAAGGGCGAACACTGAAGCTTTCTTT. It specifies CASSYARANTEAFF.

The J gene is TRBJ2-2, the V gene TRBV5-6; no clear D gene. Trimming took off 2 bases at V and 5 bases at J, with 13 bases between the two ends. Looked up from germline, CDR1 is SGHDT and CDR2 is YYEEEE. The CDR3 contains 15 residues. In DNA form, the CDR3 reads TGTGCCAGCAGCTTTGGGCCAGGAGCAACCGGGGAGCTGTTTTTT. This codes for CASSFGPGATGELFF.

The table lists this clone with a few counts. The chain combines TRBV29-1 with TRBJ1-3, with D unresolved. CDR1 and CDR2 (germline): SQVTM, ANQGSEA. The ends were cut back, 5 bases at V and 4 bases at J, with 6 bases in the middle. The CDR3 extends over 11 amino acids. The CDR3 spells CSVIKGNTIYF. As DNA, the CDR3 is TGCAGCGTTATCAAAGGAAACACCATATATTTT.

V gene TRBV30 combines with J gene TRBJ1-1; D remains ambiguous. The germline V gene has CDR1 GTSNPN and CDR2 SVGIG (reference sequence). V shed 4 bases and J shed 1 base, with 4 bases lying between them. The CDR3 loop spans 11 amino acids. CDR3 amino acids: CAWIRNTEAFF. The CDR3 coding sequence is TGTGCCTGGATTAGGAACACTGAAGCTTTCTTT.

This chain connects TRBV5-1 to TRBJ2-2; D unresolved. The germline V gene has CDR1 SGHRS and CDR2 YFSETQ. There are 15 residues in the CDR3. V was clipped by 0 bases and J by 1 base, with 7 bases between them. The CDR3 spells CASSLVARNTGELFF. As DNA, the CDR3 is TGCGCCAGCAGCTTGGTCGCCCGGAACACCGGGGAGCTGTTTTTT.

This rearrangement joins TRBV2 to TRBJ1-3, with D hard to call. The ends were cut back, 3 bases at V and 3 bases at J, with 9 bases in the middle. The CDR3 length is 14 residues. Germline lookup yields CDR1 SNHLY and CDR2 FYNNEI. The CDR3 DNA reads as TGTGCCAGCAGTGAGACGCGGTTTGGAAACACCATATATTTT. Protein sequence: CASSETRFGNTIYF.